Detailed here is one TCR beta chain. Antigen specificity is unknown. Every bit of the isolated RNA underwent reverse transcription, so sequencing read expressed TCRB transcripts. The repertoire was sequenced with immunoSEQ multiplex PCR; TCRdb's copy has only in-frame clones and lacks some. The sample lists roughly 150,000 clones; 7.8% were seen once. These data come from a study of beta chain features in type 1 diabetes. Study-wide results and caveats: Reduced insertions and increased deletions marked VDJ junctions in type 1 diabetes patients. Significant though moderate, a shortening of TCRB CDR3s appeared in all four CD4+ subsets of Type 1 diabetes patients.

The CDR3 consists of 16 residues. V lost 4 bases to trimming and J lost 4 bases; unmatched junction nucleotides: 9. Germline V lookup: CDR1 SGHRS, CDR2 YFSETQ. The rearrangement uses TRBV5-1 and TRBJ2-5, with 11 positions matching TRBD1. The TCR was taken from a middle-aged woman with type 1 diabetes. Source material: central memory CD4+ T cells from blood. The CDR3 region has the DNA TGCGCCAGCAGCAACCGCGGACAGGGGGCCTCAGAGACCCAGTACTTC. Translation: CASSNRGQGASETQYF. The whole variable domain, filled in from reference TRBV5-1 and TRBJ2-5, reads KAGVTQTPRYLIKTRGQQVTLSCSPISGHRSVSWYQQTPGQGLQFLFEYFSETQRNKGNFPGRFSGRQFSNSRSEMNVSTLELGDSALYLCASSNRGQGASETQYFGPGTRLLVL.